This T cell receptor (beta chain) was recovered during a study of CD8+CD57+ T cells in acquired aplastic anemia (dated by TCRdb to the late 2010s). Some background on the complete study: A mean of roughly 2.9 ug of DNA, ranging from roughly 0.18 to 30 ug, was extracted from sorted CD4+ and CD8+ cells. CD8+CD57+ expansion was defined as frequency above the mean frequency observed in healthy subjects. General conclusions and limits of the study: Patients and healthy controls showed no significant difference in CD8+ Simpson's diversity (P=0.060). Around 27 CD8+ CDR3 sequences were found to be shared between patients and controls, but these sequences appeared to be highly expressed in patients and within the immunodominant clones of the patients.

Per the germline V gene (reference sequence), DFQATT is the CDR1 and SNEGSKA is the CDR2. There are 15 amino acids in the CDR3, from cysteine to phenylalanine inclusive. The DNA shown is the 45-base CDR3, in frame from base 1. Compared with germline, V lacks 6 bases and J lacks 0 bases; bases without a gene match: 5. This clonotype was picked up one time. No antigen is known for it. No per-base quality is available; no much larger clone lies one base away. One read alone is weak evidence. TCR beta VDJ combination and CDR3 sequence profiling used genomic DNA as the template. An Illumina HiSeq 2000 was used for TCR repertoire sequencing. Per the original workflow: TRBV/TRBJ rearrangement plots, CDR3 size and DJ length profiles, and Simpson's diversity index were used to evaluate the repertoires. The most abundant DNA sequence in the deep sequencing data was taken as the immunodominant clone. CDR3 amino acid sequences were screened for sharing across subjects and were compared with published repertoires and the VDJdb database. TCRdb took the public reads, trimmed them with fastp at Q25, ran MiXCR for clone calling and kept in-frame beta chains. Each entry is one CDR3 protein sequence, shown with its most common DNA and genes. These V and J calls are TCRdb output, not the study's own analysis. This sample is represented by about 98,000 distinct CDR3 sequences; roughly two thirds of them were singletons. Over 55% of the sample lies in the top ten.

Expansion of CD8+CD57+ cells had been shown by flow cytometry in the patients chosen for sequencing. Severe acquired aplastic anemia was diagnosed in all patients according to International Study of Aplastic Anemia and Agranulocytosis and Camitta criteria. At the time blood was sampled, none of the patients had received any therapy. The study deep-sequenced TCR repertoires of sorted CD4+ and CD8+ blood T cells from severe aplastic anemia patients and healthy subjects. In the USA, patient enrollment took place under clinicaltrials.gov protocols 00001620, 01623167, 00001397, 00071045, 00081523 and 00961064. Ficoll-Paque density gradient centrifugation was used to isolate peripheral blood mononuclear cells. Before DNA was extracted, CD4+ and CD8+ T cells were sorted using either FACS or magnetic beads.

Sequencing used sorted CD4+, CD8+, or CD8+CD57+ T cells (not recorded which) from PBMCs. This chain is built from TRBV20-1 and TRBJ2-3; 11 bases in the middle match TRBD2. This receptor was obtained from a human donor with aplastic anemia. The nucleotide sequence reads as follows: TGCAGTGCCCGGCCTAGCGGGAGGAGCACAGATACGCAGTATTTT. Its protein product is CSARPSGRSTDTQYF.